Sequencing of this T cell receptor (beta chain) was carried out in a study of Ad26.COV2.S vaccination and SARS-CoV-2 variants. Whole-study context: Participants got Ad26.COV2.S intramuscularly, once or twice 56 days apart. Notes on the study in general: Using TCR breadth and depth analyses may have led to underestimated total T cell responses. Spike-specific TCR breadth was greater in vaccine than placebo recipients.

The table came from immunoSEQ multiplex PCR; TCRdb's copy has only in-frame clones and leaves some out. The repertoire has approximately 410,000 clones, over 80% of them found once; the top ten carry approximately 1.6%. Treatment meaning: some 20 received Ad26.COV2.S at low or high dose, single or two shots; several received placebo; per-sample allocation not given. Repertoires come from day 63 after the first vaccine or placebo injection. Details on this clone: Its antigen remains unknown.

The starting material was peripheral blood, obtained in a trial of Ad26.COV2.S vaccine versus placebo. The sequence derives from a person between 18 and 60 years old who received the Ad26.COV2.S COVID-19 vaccine or a placebo.

CDR3 protein: CASSLGQGRVNTEAFF. For the CDR3, the DNA is TGTGCCAGCAGCTTAGGCCAGGGCAGGGTGAACACTGAAGCTTTCTTT. V gene TRBV13 combines with J gene TRBJ1-1; possibly TRBD1 for D (5 bases). V was pared by 0 bases and J by 0 bases, with 11 bases between. Germline values: CDR1 PRHDT, CDR2 FYEKMQ (reference sequence). The CDR3 is 16 amino acids.